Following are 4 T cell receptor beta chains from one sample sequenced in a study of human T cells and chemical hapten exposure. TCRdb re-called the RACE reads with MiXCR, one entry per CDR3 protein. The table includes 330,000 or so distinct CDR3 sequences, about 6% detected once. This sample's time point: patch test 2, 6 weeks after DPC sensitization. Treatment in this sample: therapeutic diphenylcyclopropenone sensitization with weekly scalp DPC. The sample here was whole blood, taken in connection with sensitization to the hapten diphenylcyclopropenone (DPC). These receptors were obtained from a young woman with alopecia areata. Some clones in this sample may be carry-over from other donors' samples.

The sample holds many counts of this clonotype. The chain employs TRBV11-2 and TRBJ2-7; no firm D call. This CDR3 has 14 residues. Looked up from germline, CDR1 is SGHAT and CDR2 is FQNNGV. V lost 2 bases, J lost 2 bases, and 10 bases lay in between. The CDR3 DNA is TGTGCCAGCAGCTTAAGTAGCCCGGCCTACGAGCAGTACTTC. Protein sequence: CASSLSSPAYEQYF.

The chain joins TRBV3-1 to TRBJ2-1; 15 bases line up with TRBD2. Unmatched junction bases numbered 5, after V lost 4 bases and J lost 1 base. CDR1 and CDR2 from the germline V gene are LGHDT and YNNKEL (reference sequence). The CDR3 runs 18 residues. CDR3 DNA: TGTGCCAGCAGCCGGACTAGCGGGGGGGCCGATTCCTACAATGAGCAGTTCTTC. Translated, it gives CASSRTSGGADSYNEQFF.

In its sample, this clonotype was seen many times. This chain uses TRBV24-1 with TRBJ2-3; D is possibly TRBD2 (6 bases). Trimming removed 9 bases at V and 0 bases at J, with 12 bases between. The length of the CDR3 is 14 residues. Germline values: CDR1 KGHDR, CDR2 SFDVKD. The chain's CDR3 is CATGGDLSTDTQYF. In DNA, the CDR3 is TGTGCCACCGGCGGGGATCTTAGCACAGATACGCAGTATTTT.

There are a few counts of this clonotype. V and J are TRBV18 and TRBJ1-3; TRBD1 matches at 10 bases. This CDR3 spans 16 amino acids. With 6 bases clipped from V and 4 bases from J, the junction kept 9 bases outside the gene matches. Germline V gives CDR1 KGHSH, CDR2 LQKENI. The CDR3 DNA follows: TGTGCCAGCTCCTTGACAGGGGGCGACTCAGGAAACACCATATATTTT. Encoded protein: CASSLTGGDSGNTIYF.